A single sample is the source of the 31 T cell receptor beta chains below, sequenced in a study of cytotoxic CD8 clonotypes in ibrutinib-treated CLL. Sequencing was performed with immunoSEQ multiplex PCR; in TCRdb, only in-frame clones are kept and a portion is missing. The profile covers about 140,000 clones, with approximately 89% appearing a single time and approximately 10% taken by the ten largest. Source: PBMCs, taken after 12 months of ibrutinib treatment. Receptors were obtained from a human donor with chronic lymphocytic leukemia.

The count of this clone is one. This rearrangement joins TRBV5-1 to TRBJ1-5; weak D call: TRBD1 (6 bases). V lost 7 bases, J lost 4 bases, and 12 bases lay in between. The CDR3 has 13 residues. Germline loops: CDR1 SGHRS, CDR2 YFSETQ. The CDR3 reads CASQQGPNQPQHF. The CDR3 DNA is TGCGCCAGCCAACAGGGACCGAATCAGCCCCAGCATTTT.

The chain is built from TRBV5-1 and TRBJ1-1; unclear D gene. Deletions cut 1 base from V and 0 bases from J, with 4 bases between. Germline V CDR1 and CDR2: SGHRS, YFSETQ. CDR3 length: 13 residues. The CDR3 loop reads CASSLTVNTEAFF. The CDR3 nucleotides are TGCGCCAGCAGCTTGACAGTGAACACTGAAGCTTTCTTT.

The chain joins TRBV19 to TRBJ2-5; D possibly matches TRBD1 or TRBD2 (5 bases each). The CDR3 extends over 14 amino acids. Trimming removed 1 base from V and 2 bases from J, with 8 bases in between. Germline V gives CDR1 LNHDA, CDR2 SQIVND (reference sequence). The CDR3 reads CASSIGGRQETQYF. The CDR3 DNA reads TGTGCCAGTAGTATAGGGGGGAGACAAGAGACCCAGTACTTC. The complete variable domain, with remaining parts taken from reference TRBV19 and TRBJ2-5, reads DGGITQSPKYLFRKEGQNVTLSCEQNLNHDAMYWYRQDPGQGLRLIYYSQIVNDFQKGDIAEGYSVSREKKESFPLTVTSAQKNPTAFYLCASSIGGRQETQYFGPGTRLLVL.

A single count supports this clone. The chain carries TRBV28 and TRBJ1-2; no definite D call. V was cut by 7 bases and J by 2 bases, with 14 bases left in between. CDR3 length equals 14 residues. The germline V gene encodes CDR1 MDHEN and CDR2 SYDVKM. The CDR3 sequence is CASKRELGNYGYTF. The CDR3 DNA is TGTGCCAGCAAACGGGAACTAGGGAACTATGGCTACACCTTC.

The CDR3 DNA follows: TGTGCCAGCAAACCGCCCTCGGGACTAAGCAATCAGCCCCAGCATTTT. Translating gives CASKPPSGLSNQPQHF. This chain uses TRBV28 with TRBJ1-5; a possible D gene is TRBD1 (5 bases). With 7 bases removed from V and 1 base from J, the gap between germline ends came to 17 bases. The V gene's germline CDR1 is MDHEN and CDR2 SYDVKM. The CDR3 loop spans 16 amino acids.

V is TRBV5-5 and J is TRBJ2-2; D ambiguous. CDR3 size: 13 residues. The V gene's germline CDR1 is SGHKS and CDR2 YYEKEE (reference sequence). V shed 1 base and J shed 5 bases, with 6 bases lying between them. In DNA, the CDR3 is TGTGCCAGCAGCTTGAAGATTACCGGGGAGCTGTTTTTT. This sequence encodes CASSLKITGELFF.

The chain joins TRBV6-1 to TRBJ2-7; D uncertain. This CDR3 is built from 14 residues. CDR1 and CDR2 from the germline V gene are MNHNS and SASEGT. Trimming left V 1 base short and J 6 bases short, with 13 bases between. CDR3 amino acids: CASSEVGSVSEQYF. In DNA, the CDR3 is TGTGCCAGCAGTGAAGTCGGCAGCGTCTCCGAGCAGTACTTC.

The genes are TRBV5-4 and TRBJ2-7; 14 nucleotides line up with TRBD2. The CDR3 has 16 residues. Germline CDR1 and CDR2: SGHNT and YYREEE (reference sequence). J gave up 7 bases and V 4 bases, and 10 bases lay outside the gene matches. This CDR3 is CASSRGLAGEVGEQYF. CDR3 sequence (DNA): TGTGCCAGCAGCCGGGGACTAGCGGGGGAAGTTGGGGAGCAGTACTTC.

V usage is TRBV10-1 and J usage is TRBJ2-3; 9 bases line up with TRBD1. This CDR3 comprises 15 residues. Germline V gives CDR1 WNHNN, CDR2 SYGVQD (reference sequence). Losses at the gene ends were 6 bases for V and 6 bases for J; bases not matched to a gene: 10. The CDR3 loop is CASSQSGTGLDTQYF. CDR3 DNA sequence: TGCGCCAGCAGCCAATCCGGGACAGGGCTGGATACGCAGTATTTT.

This rearrangement joins TRBV5-1 to TRBJ2-7; D is perhaps TRBD1 or TRBD2 (6 bases each). The CDR3 extends over 15 amino acids. From germline, CDR1 is SGHRS and CDR2 YFSETQ. V dropped 6 bases and J dropped 3 bases, with 19 bases sitting between them. CDR3 residues: CASTQTGGAGYEQYF. CDR3 DNA: TGCGCCAGCACCCAGACAGGAGGAGCGGGCTACGAGCAGTACTTC.

The chain couples TRBV7-9 to TRBJ2-7; D perhaps matches TRBD2 (6 bases). Germline CDR1 is SEHNR and CDR2 is FQNEAQ (reference sequence). This CDR3 is built from 15 residues. With 11 bases removed from V and 5 bases from J, the gap between germline ends came to 25 bases. The CDR3 loop is CAGLSPGSLGNEQYF. Written as DNA, the CDR3 is TGTGCCGGCCTTAGTCCCGGGAGCTTGGGAAACGAGCAGTACTTC.

The chain employs TRBV15 and TRBJ2-7; D call uncertain. The germline V gene encodes CDR1 LNHNV and CDR2 YYDKDF (reference sequence). Trimming left V 0 bases short and J 6 bases short, with 15 bases between. This CDR3 comprises 15 residues. CDR3 in amino acids: CATSRDSQKRAEQYF. The CDR3 DNA follows: TGTGCCACCAGCAGAGATAGTCAGAAACGGGCCGAGCAGTACTTC.

This sequence joins TRBV28 and TRBJ2-7; possibly TRBD1 for D (6 bases). In germline, CDR1 is MDHEN, CDR2 SYDVKM. The V end was cut by 5 bases, the J end by 3 bases, with 14 bases between. This CDR3 has 14 residues. The CDR3: CASSQGPHVYEQYF. The CDR3 DNA reads TGTGCCAGCAGTCAGGGGCCCCACGTCTACGAGCAGTACTTC.

J is TRBJ2-2 and V is TRBV9; 10 bases match TRBD1. Germline lookup yields CDR1 SGDLS and CDR2 YYNGEE. The CDR3 spans 15 residues. The V gene end was trimmed by 2 bases and the J gene end by 8 bases; junction bases not matched to a gene: 6. The CDR3, as DNA: TGTGCCAGCAGCGTTAGACAGGGGGCAATAGGGGAGCTGTTTTTT. Encoded protein: CASSVRQGAIGELFF.

The chain recombines TRBV7-9 with TRBJ1-1; D is unclear. V dropped 5 bases and J dropped 0 bases, with 7 bases sitting between them. The CDR3 has 13 residues. From germline, CDR1 is SEHNR and CDR2 FQNEAQ (reference sequence). This CDR3 reads CASSVRVNTEAFF. The CDR3 nucleotides read TGTGCCAGCAGCGTCCGAGTGAACACTGAAGCTTTCTTT.

The rearrangement links TRBV5-1 to TRBJ1-4; 7 bases are a match to TRBD1. This CDR3 has 16 residues. V lost 4 bases, J lost 8 bases, and 14 bases stayed unmatched. CDR1 SGHRS and CDR2 YFSETQ come from the germline V gene. The DNA of the CDR3 is TGCGCCAGCAGCATAATACAGGGGTCCCTCGGAGAAAAACTGTTTTTT. Translating it yields CASSIIQGSLGEKLFF.

The rearrangement uses TRBV10-3 and TRBJ2-1, with D maybe TRBD2 (7 bases). The CDR3 is 20 amino acids. Trimming cost V 7 bases and J 1 base, with 29 bases left between them. The germline V gene has CDR1 ENHRY and CDR2 SYGVKD. The CDR3 protein is CAITPWGGAAESPSYNEQFF. The CDR3 DNA reads as TGTGCCATCACCCCCTGGGGGGGGGCCGCCGAATCCCCGTCCTACAATGAGCAGTTCTTC.

The sample holds one count of this clone. CDR3 coding DNA: TGTGCCAGCATCCGGACAGGACAGGGGCCGACAGATACGCAGTATTTT. It specifies CASIRTGQGPTDTQYF. The rearrangement joins TRBV5-4 to TRBJ2-3; TRBD1 agrees at 9 bases. CDR3 length: 16 residues. The V segment lost 6 bases and the J segment 3 bases; nucleotides outside the gene matches: 11. Germline V gene sequence: CDR1 SGHNT, CDR2 YYREEE (reference sequence).

V is TRBV5-6 and J is TRBJ1-5, with a possible D match to TRBD1 (6 bases). There are 16 residues in the CDR3. Germline CDR1 SGHDT, CDR2 YYEEEE. Trimming took off 0 bases at V and 1 base at J, with 11 bases between the two ends. The CDR3 loop reads CASSLVGGGSNQPQHF. CDR3 nucleotides: TGTGCCAGCAGCTTGGTGGGGGGCGGAAGCAATCAGCCCCAGCATTTT.

This clone was recorded once. CDR3 nucleotide sequence: TGTGCCATCAGTGAAGAGACAGGACCTAACTATGGCTACACCTTC. Its protein is CAISEETGPNYGYTF. This chain joins TRBV10-3 and TRBJ1-2; D is perhaps TRBD1 (6 bases). V dropped 3 bases and J dropped 0 bases, with 11 bases sitting between them. This CDR3 has 15 amino acids. Germline values: CDR1 ENHRY, CDR2 SYGVKD.

The gene calls are TRBV27 and TRBJ1-1; D is ambiguous. V lost 7 bases and J lost 0, with 9 bases in between. CDR1 and CDR2 (germline): MNHEY, SMNVEV (reference sequence). The CDR3 sequence is 13 residues long. In nucleotides, the CDR3 is TGTGCCAGCATTGGCAGAATGAACACTGAAGCTTTCTTT. Amino acid sequence: CASIGRMNTEAFF.

V usage is TRBV27 and J usage is TRBJ2-5; no reliable D call. There are 13 residues in the CDR3. Germline V gene data show CDR1 as MNHEY and CDR2 as SMNVEV (reference sequence). V was cut by 6 bases and J by 1 base, with 9 bases left in between. The DNA for the CDR3 is TGTGCCAGCAGCCGGGCACTCCAAGAGACCCAGTACTTC. It yields the protein CASSRALQETQYF.

This clone showed up just once. The chain couples TRBV12-1 to TRBJ1-4; TRBD1 reflects the table's D call only, with no check against the DNA. TRBV12-1 is a pseudogene. There are 15 residues in the CDR3. The CDR3 is CASTIKTRRNEKLFF. As DNA, the CDR3 is TGTGCCAGCACAATAAAGACAAGGCGTAATGAAAAACTGTTTTTT.

The chain employs TRBV19 and TRBJ2-7; D is possibly TRBD2 (5 bases). Trimming stripped 3 bases from V and 2 bases from J, with 11 bases between. This CDR3 spans 14 amino acids. The germline V gene has CDR1 LNHDA and CDR2 SQIVND (reference sequence). CDR3 DNA sequence: TGTGCCAGTAGTATTCGGACTGGAGCCTACGAGCAGTACTTC. Residues: CASSIRTGAYEQYF.

The DNA for the CDR3 is TGTGCCAGCAGCGCCGACAGGGACGCTAATGAAAAACTGTTTTTT. It translates to CASSADRDANEKLFF. The chain combines TRBV9 with TRBJ1-4; 7 bases map to TRBD1. Germline CDR1 SGDLS, CDR2 YYNGEE. This CDR3 comprises 15 residues. Trimming cost V 3 bases and J 3 bases; bases outside gene matches: 5.

This sequence joins TRBV28 and TRBJ2-4; D is unclear. This CDR3 is built from 13 residues. Trimming cost V 5 bases and J 7 bases, with 12 bases left between them. CDR1 is MDHEN and CDR2 is SYDVKM in the germline V gene. The CDR3 sequence: CASSDGNKNIQYF. The CDR3 bases are TGTGCCAGCAGTGACGGCAATAAGAACATTCAGTACTTC.

This clone was seen a handful of times. The rearrangement joins TRBV25-1 to TRBJ1-2; the match to TRBD1 covers 8 bases. The CDR3 has 13 residues. V trimming: 6 bases; J trimming: 7 bases; junction bases outside the gene matches: 7. Germline values: CDR1 MGHDK, CDR2 SYGVNS. CDR3 sequence (DNA): TGTGCCAGCAGCCCAGGACAGGGCGGTGGCTACACCTTC. This codes for CASSPGQGGGYTF.

The chain couples TRBV7-6 to TRBJ2-7, with 9 bases that match TRBD1. This CDR3 spans 15 amino acids. CDR1 is SGHVS and CDR2 is FNYEAQ in the germline V gene. Trimming at V came to 6 bases and at J to 1 base, leaving 7 bases not matched to a gene. The CDR3 DNA reads TGTGCCAGCAGGCCCGGGACAGGGTCTTCCTACGAGCAGTACTTC. It is translated as CASRPGTGSSYEQYF. The whole variable domain, filled in from reference TRBV7-6 and TRBJ2-7, reads GAGVSQSPRYKVTKRGQDVALRCDPISGHVSLYWYRQALGQGPEFLTYFNYEAQQDKSGLPNDRFSAERPEGSISTLTIQRTEQRDSAMYRCASRPGTGSSYEQYFGPGTRLTVT.

This chain links TRBV7-8 with TRBJ2-7; 7 nucleotides match TRBD2. Germline CDR1 SGHVS, CDR2 FQNEAQ. The CDR3 is made up of 12 amino acids. The CDR3: CAVAGYPYEQYF. CDR3 DNA sequence: TGTGCTGTAGCGGGCTACCCCTACGAGCAGTACTTC.

This clone was recorded a few times. This rearrangement joins TRBV6-5 to TRBJ1-2, with D unresolved. The CDR3 is 13 residues long. In germline, CDR1 is MNHEY, CDR2 SVGAGI. V lost 6 bases to trimming and J lost 3 bases, with 11 bases between them. As DNA, the CDR3 is TGTGCCAGCAGGGCAGCTAACGACTATGGCTACACCTTC. It codes for CASRAANDYGYTF.

The rearrangement joins TRBV19 to TRBJ1-1, with D uncertain. With 3 bases removed from V and 3 bases from J, the gap between germline ends came to 14 bases. The germline V gene has CDR1 LNHDA and CDR2 SQIVND (reference sequence). The CDR3 covers 15 residues. CDR3 region: CASSMSQVGYTEAFF. CDR3 DNA sequence: TGTGCCAGTAGTATGAGCCAGGTTGGTTACACTGAAGCTTTCTTT.